The subject of this entry is one T cell receptor (beta chain). The antigen it binds to is not known. No much larger clone is present one base from it, and per-base qualities are unavailable. Rearranged TRB sequences spanning V, D and J segments were amplified in a multiplex touch-down PCR with a mixed TRB-A/B primer pool. Illumina adapters and sample indices were added to the amplicons in two consecutive PCR reactions performed with Phusion HS II polymerase. After gel purification with the NucleoSpin Gel and PCR Clean-up kit, the amplicons were checked using Qubit and an Agilent 2100 Bioanalyzer. The libraries were sequenced on an Illumina MiSeq with 600-cycle, single-indexed, paired-end runs. Concerning the study's data processing: Processing of the TRB sequences was carried out with MiXCR versions 2.12 and 3.0.5. Each unique CDR3 nucleotide sequence was counted as one clone, and only productive sequences with at least two reads were retained. The repertoire metrics were Shannon diversity, evenness, clonality (calculated as one minus evenness), and diversity profiles parameterized by alpha from 0 to 5. The IGoR algorithm was used to calculate generation probabilities for clones in the paired samples taken before and after chemotherapy. The raw public reads went through TCRdb reprocessing: fastp at Q25, MiXCR clone calling, in-frame beta chains kept. Identical CDR3 proteins give one entry, which carries the most common genes and DNA. Clone size and V and J calls follow TCRdb, not the original study. Here the sample has 3,000 to 4,000 distinct CDR3 sequences; over 25% occur a single time. The ten largest clones capture around a fifth of the sample.

TCR beta rearrangements were amplified from genomic DNA extracted from peripheral blood rather than from sorted cells or RNA. The data were taken from a study of T cell repertoires in aging, cancer and after chemotherapy (dated by TCRdb to between 2017 and 2020). Some background on the complete study: Donors spanned six age groups from 30 or younger to 70 or older, with at least three individuals per group. In the solid tumor group, paired pre- and post-chemotherapy samples were obtained from brain tumor (glioblastoma) patients receiving temozolomide-based therapy. A cohort of 220 or so cancer patients (around 94 with hematological and some 120 with solid cancers) was assembled, and 95 healthy donors were included as a reference group. To examine immunoaging and T cell reconstitution after chemotherapy, the study profiled TCR beta repertoires in peripheral blood from healthy donors and cancer patients. Roughly 9.6 million TCR reads were contained in the full dataset. Study-level results and caveats: In healthy donors, the decline in TCR diversity with age was mainly due to loss of richness, whereas in cancer patients loss of evenness also played a role. In both cancer cohorts, median generation probability rose over the chemotherapy interval, which suggests that the repertoire was reconstituted through rebound thymic output. It was noted by the authors that conclusions about immunological memory after chemotherapy cannot be drawn from the repertoire data. Untreated patients with hematological or solid cancers showed significantly lower blood TCR diversity and higher clonality than age-matched healthy donors.

As encoded in the germline V gene (reference sequence), CDR1 is LNHDA while CDR2 is SQIVND. Trimming accounts for 1 base at V and 7 bases at J, while the number of junction bases matched to no gene is 3. The CDR3 spans 14 residues, from the cysteine through the phenylalanine. Only the CDR3 part of the read is kept: 42 bases, read in frame from the first base. The chain is assembled from TRBV19 and TRBJ1-4; a stretch of 7 junction bases matches TRBD1. The sequencing input was blood. The clonotype was recovered from a human donor with a solid tumor. CDR3 loop: CASSIAGGGEKLFF. The nucleotides are TGTGCCAGTAGTATAGCAGGGGGTGGTGAAAAACTGTTTTTT.